These 9 T cell receptor beta chains were all obtained from the same sample, sequenced in a study of T cell responses to AZD1222 COVID-19 vaccine. The protocol was immunoSEQ multiplex PCR, while the TCRdb copy is restricted to in-frame clones and leaves out a portion. This table has just under 90,000 clones, about nine tenths appearing once. The source material was peripheral blood, sampled 28 days after the second AZD1222 dose. The receptors were gathered from an adult who received the AZD1222 COVID-19 vaccine.

This clone was recorded a few times. This chain joins TRBV7-9 and TRBJ1-1; the D gene is possibly TRBD1 (5 bases). Trimming removed 0 bases at V and 1 base at J, with 9 bases between. Germline V CDR1 and CDR2: SEHNR, FQNEAQ (reference sequence). This CDR3 has 15 residues. The CDR3 DNA is TGTGCCAGCAGCTTAGCCGGACAAAAGAACACTGAAGCTTTCTTT. Amino acids: CASSLAGQKNTEAFF.

The rearrangement uses TRBV5-5 and TRBJ2-7, with D possibly TRBD2 on 6 matching bases. Germline CDR1 reads SGHKS; CDR2 reads YYEKEE (reference sequence). The CDR3 consists of 15 residues. V was shortened by 1 base and J by 2 bases, with 13 bases between the two germline ends. For the CDR3, the DNA is TGTGCCAGCAGCTTGACGGCGGGGAAAACCTACGAGCAGTACTTC. This encodes CASSLTAGKTYEQYF. Complete variable domain (other parts from reference TRBV5-5 and TRBJ2-7): DAGVTQSPTHLIKTRGQQVTLRCSPISGHKSVSWYQQVLGQGPQFIFQYYEKEERGRGNFPDRFSARQFPNYSSELNVNALLLGDSALYLCASSLTAGKTYEQYFGPGTRLTVT.

The rearrangement uses TRBV5-6 and TRBJ1-5; D is possibly TRBD1 (6 bases). This CDR3 is 14 amino acids long. With 4 bases removed from V and 5 bases from J, the gap between germline ends came to 13 bases. CDR1 is SGHDT, CDR2 YYEEEE, per germline. The CDR3 bases are TGTGCCAGCAGCGGGCAGGGGACCGATCAGCCCCAGCATTTT. Its protein product is CASSGQGTDQPQHF.

V usage is TRBV6-2 or TRBV6-3 and J usage is TRBJ1-5; D is perhaps TRBD1 (5 bases). The germline CDR1 and CDR2 sequences are MNHEY and SVGEGT. V lost 0 bases and J 7 bases, leaving 10 bases between the germline ends. This CDR3 contains 14 residues. The CDR3 region is CASSYSAGKQPQHF. CDR3 sequence (DNA): TGTGCCAGCAGTTACTCGGCAGGGAAGCAGCCCCAGCATTTT.

The chain is built from TRBV28 and TRBJ1-1; 10 bases map to TRBD1. Germline loops: CDR1 MDHEN, CDR2 SYDVKM. Trimming at V came to 5 bases and at J to 1 base, leaving 7 bases not matched to a gene. CDR3 size: 16 residues. The CDR3, as DNA: TGTGCCAGCAGTGCGACAGGGGGCCAAGGGAACACTGAAGCTTTCTTT. Its protein is CASSATGGQGNTEAFF.

This chain connects TRBV5-1 to TRBJ2-3; 8 positions match TRBD1. V was clipped by 5 bases and J by 0 bases; unmatched bases: 8. The CDR3 is 16 amino acids. Germline assignment: CDR1 SGHRS and CDR2 YFSETQ. The CDR3 reads CASRAWTGSSTDTQYF. CDR3 DNA: TGCGCCAGCAGAGCTTGGACAGGGTCTAGCACAGATACGCAGTATTTT.

The V and J genes are TRBV11-3 and TRBJ1-2; 12 nucleotides match TRBD1. The V gene's germline CDR1 is SGHNT and CDR2 YENEEA. The CDR3 has 12 amino acids. V lost 7 bases, J lost 7 bases, and 1 base stayed unmatched. The CDR3 sequence: CASMGQGAGYTF. The CDR3 nucleotides are TGTGCCAGCATGGGACAGGGGGCTGGCTACACCTTC.

The chain has TRBV6-1 and TRBJ1-6, with 9 positions matching TRBD1. Trimming removed 2 bases from V and 0 bases from J; junction bases left unmatched: 5. This CDR3 has 18 residues. From germline, CDR1 is MNHNS and CDR2 SASEGT. The CDR3 here is CASSERDRASSYNSPLHF. The CDR3, as DNA: TGTGCCAGCAGTGAAAGGGACAGGGCGAGCTCCTATAATTCACCCCTCCACTTT.

The gene calls are TRBV5-1 and TRBJ1-4; unclear D gene. Looked up from germline, CDR1 is SGHRS and CDR2 is YFSETQ. Trimming took 7 bases from V and 5 from J, leaving 12 bases between them. This CDR3 region has 13 residues. Here the CDR3 reads CASADGPNEKLFF. The CDR3 DNA reads TGCGCCAGCGCTGACGGACCAAATGAAAAACTGTTTTTT.